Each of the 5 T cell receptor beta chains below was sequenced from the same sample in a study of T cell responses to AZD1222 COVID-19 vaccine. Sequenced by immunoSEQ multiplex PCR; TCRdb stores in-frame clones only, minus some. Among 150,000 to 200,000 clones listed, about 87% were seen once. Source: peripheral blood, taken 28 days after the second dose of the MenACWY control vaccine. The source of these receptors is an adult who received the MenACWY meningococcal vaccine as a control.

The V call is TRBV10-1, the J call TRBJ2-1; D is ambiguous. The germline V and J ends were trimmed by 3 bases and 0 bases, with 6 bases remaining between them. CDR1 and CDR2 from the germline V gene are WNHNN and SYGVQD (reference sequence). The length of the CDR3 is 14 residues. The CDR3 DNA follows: TGCGCCAGCAGTGAACAGTACTCCTACAATGAGCAGTTCTTC. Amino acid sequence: CASSEQYSYNEQFF.

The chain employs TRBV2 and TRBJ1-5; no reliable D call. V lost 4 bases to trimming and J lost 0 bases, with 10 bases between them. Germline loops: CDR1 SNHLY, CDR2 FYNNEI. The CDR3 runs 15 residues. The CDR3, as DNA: TGTGCCAGCAGTGTTAGAGGGTATAGCAATCAGCCCCAGCATTTT. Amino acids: CASSVRGYSNQPQHF.

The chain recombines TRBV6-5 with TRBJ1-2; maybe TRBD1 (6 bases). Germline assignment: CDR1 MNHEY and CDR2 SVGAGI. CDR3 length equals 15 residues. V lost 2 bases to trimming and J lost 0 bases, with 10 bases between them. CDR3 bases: TGTGCCAGCAGTTACGGAGGGGGGGCTAACTATGGCTACACCTTC. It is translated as CASSYGGGANYGYTF.

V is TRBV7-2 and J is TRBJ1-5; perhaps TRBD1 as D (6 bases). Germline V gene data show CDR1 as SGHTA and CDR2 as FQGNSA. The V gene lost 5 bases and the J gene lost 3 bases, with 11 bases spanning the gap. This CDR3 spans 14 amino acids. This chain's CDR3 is CASSATGINQPQHF. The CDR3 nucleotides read TGTGCCAGCAGCGCTACAGGGATCAATCAGCCCCAGCATTTT.

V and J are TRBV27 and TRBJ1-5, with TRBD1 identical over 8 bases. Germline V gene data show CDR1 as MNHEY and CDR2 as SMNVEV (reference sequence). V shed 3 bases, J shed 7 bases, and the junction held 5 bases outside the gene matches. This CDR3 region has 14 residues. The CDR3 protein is CASSLGQAVQPQHF. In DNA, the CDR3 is TGTGCCAGCAGTTTGGGACAGGCGGTACAGCCCCAGCATTTT.